This TCR beta chain emerged from a study of T cells after yellow fever vaccination. Study observations and caveats: Abundant clonotypes from the bulk population could get into FACS-sorted repertoires as contaminants. Clonotypes found in both CD4 and CD8 compartments made up a small share.

To note about this clonotype: Its antigen is not identified.

5'RACE template switching added a universal primer site and UMIs to TCR cDNA. Using its own MiXCR run on the 5' RACE reads, TCRdb lists one record per CDR3 protein. The table shows fewer than 400,000 distinct CDR3 sequences, with roughly 6.1% occurring only once. V lost 6 bases, J lost 0 bases, and 12 bases lay in between. CDR3 length: 14 amino acids. Germline V gene sequence: CDR1 SGHTA, CDR2 FQGNSA. The chain is built from TRBV7-2 and TRBJ2-7; D possibly corresponds to TRBD1 (6 bases). This clonotype originated in a man aged 30 to 45 who received the YFV17D yellow fever vaccine. The input for sequencing was PBMCs, taken 5 days after the yellow fever booster vaccination. The CDR3 sequence: CASRSQGSSYEQYF. In nucleotides, the CDR3 is TGTGCCAGCAGGTCCCAGGGGAGCTCCTACGAGCAGTACTTC. The variable domain in full, completed from reference TRBV7-2 and TRBJ2-7, reads GAGVSQSPSNKVTEKGKDVELRCDPISGHTALYWYRQSLGQGLEFLIYFQGNSAPDKSGLPSDRFSAERTGGSVSTLTIQRTQQEDSAVYLCASRSQGSSYEQYFGPGTRLTVT.